This T cell receptor (beta chain) was profiled in a study of T-cell reconstitution after alpha-beta-depleted transplantation in children. Regarding the study as a whole: For some patients, TCRbeta diversity was high at day 60 because of recipient T cells and thymic progenitors that survived. Diversity and T-cell counts at one year after transplant derived mostly from new T cells.

J lost 1 base, V lost 0 bases, and 18 bases had no gene match. This CDR3 spans 21 amino acids. Germline lookup yields CDR1 MGHDK and CDR2 SYGVNS. The TCRbeta library was prepared with unique molecular identifiers. TCRdb reanalysed the PCR reads using MiXCR and keeps one entry per CDR3 protein. This sample carries fewer than 150,000 distinct CDR3 sequences, 9.5% to 10% of them seen once, and the ten largest clones take approximately 25%. Comment on this clonotype: No antigen is known for it.

The chain is built from TRBV25-1 and TRBJ2-3; 8 bases are a match to TRBD1. The sample here was PBMCs, mostly from graft donor cells, taken 180 days after TCRalphabeta/CD19-depleted stem cell transplant. The receptor comes from a girl younger than two who had a stem cell transplant for combined immunodeficiency, so the T cells may come from the graft donor. The CDR3 region has the DNA TGTGCCAGCAGTGAATATGGAGGCAGGGGGCGTTCGGGACCGCGCACAGATACGCAGTATTTT. Residues: CASSEYGGRGRSGPRTDTQYF.